Detailed here is one T cell receptor beta chain. Its antigen is as yet unknown. The sample is drawn from a study of OX40 agonist ivuxolimab in advanced cancers. Study-wide results and limits: Nonresponders, in some cases, also had low normalized T-cell clonal expansion.

Clones were read by immunoSEQ multiplex PCR, and TCRdb kept only the in-frame ones, dropping some. The table shows about 30,000 clones, with 65% to 85% occurring only once. Sampled blood was obtained at baseline, cycle 4 day 1, and cycle 7 day 1. The sequenced sample was CD4+ or CD8+ T cells sorted from blood, obtained in a trial of the OX40 agonist ivuxolimab. The sequence was obtained from an adult with an advanced solid tumor such as melanoma, head and neck, liver or kidney cancer.

CDR3 in DNA: TGCAGTGCTGAAGCTGCCTACGAGCAGTACTTC. This gives the protein CSAEAAYEQYF. The chain links TRBV20-1 to TRBJ2-7; D remains unclear. Per the germline V gene, CDR1 is DFQATT and CDR2 is SNEGSKA (reference sequence). The CDR3 loop spans 11 amino acids. The V end lost 5 bases, the J end lost 2 bases, and 7 bases lay between the germline ends.